Listed here are 27 T cell receptor beta chains from one sample, sequenced in a study of CD8+CD57+ T cells in acquired aplastic anemia. It was patients with CD8+CD57+ cell expansion by flow cytometry who were chosen for sequencing. It was genomic DNA that served as the template for profiling TCR beta VDJ and CDR3. TCRdb processed the reads anew with MiXCR; each CDR3 protein has one entry. The table includes about 160,000 distinct CDR3 sequences, less than 50% detected once. Input material: sorted CD4+, CD8+, or CD8+CD57+ T cells (not recorded which) from PBMCs. The receptors were gathered from a human donor with aplastic anemia.

The CDR3 DNA follows: TGCAGTGCCAGCGGAGGAGCAAATTCACCCCTCCACTTT. This encodes CSASGGANSPLHF. This chain connects TRBV20-1 to TRBJ1-6; D is unresolved. The CDR3 covers 13 residues. Trimming took off 6 bases at V and 7 bases at J, with 13 bases between the two ends. Germline lookup yields CDR1 DFQATT and CDR2 SNEGSKA (reference sequence).

In the case of this clonotype: Just one base apart from a much larger clone, this may be a read error. No conserved phenylalanine or tryptophan is present at the end of the CDR3, so a read error is the likely explanation. The V gene is TRBV5-1, the J gene TRBJ2-1; maybe TRBD1 (5 bases). Germline assignment: CDR1 SGHRS and CDR2 YFSETQ. V was cut by 4 bases and J by 5 bases, with 16 bases left in between. The CDR3 runs 15 residues. CDR3 coding DNA: TGCGCCAGCAGCCTCCTGGGGCGGATCGACAATGAGCAGTTCTCC. It is translated as CASSLLGRIDNEQFS.

CDR3 nucleotide sequence: TGTGCCTGGAGTGTATGGACAGTGGGCTTCTATGGCTACACCTTC. Translation gives CAWSVWTVGFYGYTF. The rearrangement uses TRBV30 and TRBJ1-2, with D possibly matching TRBD1 (6 bases). This CDR3 is 15 amino acids long. Trimming took off 0 bases at V and 4 bases at J, with 15 bases between the two ends. CDR1 and CDR2 (germline): GTSNPN, SVGIG (reference sequence).

This clonotype was seen a handful of times. This rearrangement joins TRBV6-2 or TRBV6-3 to TRBJ1-1; a weak D match, TRBD1 (5 bases). CDR1 MNHEY and CDR2 SVGEGT come from the germline V gene. The CDR3 length is 17 residues. The germline V and J ends were trimmed by 6 bases and 0 bases, with 20 bases remaining between them. The CDR3 coding sequence is TGTGCCAGCAGATCTCCCCTGTACAGGTCTCTGAACACTGAAGCTTTCTTT. Its translation: CASRSPLYRSLNTEAFF.

V and J are TRBV29-1 and TRBJ2-7; TRBD1 or TRBD2 may be the D gene (5 bases each). The CDR3 has 12 residues. Germline CDR1 is SQVTM and CDR2 is ANQGSEA. The germline V and J ends were trimmed by 8 bases and 6 bases, with 17 bases remaining between them. CDR3 DNA: TGCAGCATCCTACAGGACCGGGGCGAGCAGTACTTC. This encodes CSILQDRGEQYF.

Ten or more counts support this clonotype. The chain links TRBV19 to TRBJ2-2, with a possible D match to TRBD1 (5 bases). The CDR3 runs 13 residues. Looked up from germline, CDR1 is LNHDA and CDR2 is SQIVND (reference sequence). Trimming took 7 bases from V and 5 from J, leaving 11 bases between them. The CDR3 DNA reads as TGTGCCAGTACAGGGTCAGTAACCGGGGAGCTGTTTTTT. This encodes CASTGSVTGELFF. The whole variable domain, remainder taken from reference TRBV19 and TRBJ2-2, is DGGITQSPKYLFRKEGQNVTLSCEQNLNHDAMYWYRQDPGQGLRLIYYSQIVNDFQKGDIAEGYSVSREKKESFPLTVTSAQKNPTAFYLCASTGSVTGELFFGEGSRLTVL.

The sample holds many counts of this clonotype. The V call is TRBV4-3, the J call TRBJ2-1, with a weak D call TRBD2 (6 bases). V was clipped by 0 bases and J by 0 bases, with 9 bases between them. There are 16 residues in the CDR3. Germline V lookup: CDR1 LGHNA, CDR2 YSLEER. The CDR3 DNA is TGCGCCAGCAGCCAAGAACGCGGGAACTCCTACAATGAGCAGTTCTTC. Translation gives CASSQERGNSYNEQFF.

The CDR3 region is CASSLLQGSGEQYF. DNA of the CDR3: TGTGCCAGCAGCCTACTACAGGGCTCCGGGGAGCAGTACTTC. This chain connects TRBV7-6 to TRBJ2-7, with D tentatively TRBD1 (6 bases). Deletions cut 5 bases from V and 7 bases from J, with 18 bases between. The germline gives CDR1 SGHVS, CDR2 FNYEAQ. The CDR3 contains 14 residues.

This clonotype has a count of ten or more. V usage is TRBV12-3 or TRBV12-4 and J usage is TRBJ2-4, with 9 bases aligning to TRBD1. The CDR3 is made up of 14 amino acids. V lost 7 bases, J lost 9 bases, and 10 bases stayed unmatched. CDR3 loop: CASTQGGQGTIQYF. CDR3 nucleotide sequence: TGTGCCAGCACCCAGGGGGGACAGGGTACCATTCAGTACTTC.

The chain has TRBV9 and TRBJ1-2; 7 nucleotides match TRBD1. J gave up 7 bases and V 1 base, and 4 bases lay outside the gene matches. From germline, CDR1 is SGDLS and CDR2 YYNGEE. The CDR3 length is 13 residues. In nucleotides, the CDR3 is TGTGCCAGCAGCGTAACAGGGGAGAGTGGCTACACCTTC. It yields the protein CASSVTGESGYTF.

Concerning this clonotype itself: Given a much more abundant clone one base away, this may be a read error. This chain links TRBV19 with TRBJ2-1, with a possible D match to TRBD2 (7 bases). The CDR3 loop spans 12 amino acids. Germline values: CDR1 LNHDA, CDR2 SQIVND (reference sequence). The CDR3 region has the DNA TGTGCCATCAAATGGGGGGGGGGCCCTCCGATTTTC. It encodes CAIKWGGGPPIF.

Concerning this clonotype: A read error is possible here, since a much larger clone lies one base away. The conserved closing phenylalanine or tryptophan is absent in this CDR3, likely reflecting a read error. J is TRBJ2-7 and V is TRBV6-5, with 7 nucleotides matching TRBD1. Germline V gene sequence: CDR1 MNHEY, CDR2 SVGAGI. The CDR3 is made up of 14 amino acids. Trimming cost V 5 bases and J 3 bases; bases outside gene matches: 7. The CDR3 reads CASSHDRALYEQYL. CDR3 coding DNA: TGTGCCAGCAGTCACGACAGGGCTCTCTACGAGCAGTACCTC.

This clonotype was seen repeatedly, ten times or more. This chain links TRBV11-3 with TRBJ2-7, with 9 bases that match TRBD1. CDR3 size: 15 residues. V was pared by 1 base and J by 3 bases, with 4 bases of the junction left unmatched. In germline, CDR1 is SGHNT, CDR2 YENEEA. CDR3 sequence: CASSLVWDRDYEQYF. The CDR3, as DNA: TGTGCCAGCAGCTTAGTATGGGACAGGGACTACGAGCAGTACTTC. Based on the CDR3 plus reference TRBV11-3 and TRBJ2-7, the full variable domain is EAGVVQSPRYKIIEKKQPVAFWCNPISGHNTLYWYLQNLGQGPELLIRYENEEAVDDSQLPKDRFSAERLKGVDSTLKIQPAELGDSAVYLCASSLVWDRDYEQYFGPGTRLTVT.

This clonotype was observed once. The chain links TRBV11-1 to TRBJ2-3; the match to TRBD2 covers 12 bases. CDR1 is SGHAT, CDR2 FQDESV, per germline (reference sequence). J lost 5 bases, V lost 2 bases, and 5 bases had no gene match. The CDR3 sequence is 16 residues long. The CDR3 loop is CASSLPTSGSEDTQYF. Here the CDR3 DNA reads TGTGCCAGCAGCTTACCGACTAGCGGGAGCGAAGATACGCAGTATTTT.

This clonotype has a count of ten or more. V gene TRBV7-8 combines with J gene TRBJ2-3; 14 nucleotides match TRBD2. Germline CDR1 and CDR2: SGHVS and FQNEAQ. V trimming: 5 bases; J trimming: 0 bases; junction bases outside the gene matches: 1. The CDR3 length is 16 residues. CDR3 sequence: CASSRLAGGSTDTQYF. DNA of the CDR3: TGTGCCAGCAGCCGACTAGCGGGAGGGAGCACAGATACGCAGTATTTT.

Concerning this clonotype itself: Here the CDR3 omits its conserved ending phenylalanine or tryptophan, so a read error is the likely source. The chain recombines TRBV10-3 with TRBJ1-2, with D tentatively TRBD1 (5 bases). V was trimmed by 0 bases and J by 4 bases, leaving 15 bases between them. The CDR3 runs to 16 residues. Germline V gene data show CDR1 as ENHRY and CDR2 as SYGVKD. The CDR3 here is CAISESMDTRLYGYTL. CDR3 coding DNA: TGTGCCATCAGTGAGTCAATGGACACCAGACTCTATGGCTACACCTTA.

CDR3 residues: CASSLGQGFTEAFF. The CDR3 bases are TGTGCCAGCAGCCTGGGACAGGGGTTCACTGAAGCTTTCTTT. The chain employs TRBV3-1 and TRBJ1-1; 10 bases agree with TRBD1. The CDR3 length is 14 residues. Germline V gene lookup returns CDR1 LGHDT and CDR2 YNNKEL (reference sequence). The J segment lost 4 bases and the V segment lost 4 bases, leaving 3 bases of the junction unmatched.

This chain joins TRBV19 and TRBJ2-7, with no clear D. This CDR3 has 14 amino acids. Germline CDR1 reads LNHDA; CDR2 reads SQIVND (reference sequence). Trimming stripped 0 bases from V and 0 bases from J, with 6 bases between. The CDR3 loop is CASSIDPSSYEQYF. CDR3 coding DNA: TGTGCCAGTAGTATAGATCCGTCCTCCTACGAGCAGTACTTC.

The rearrangement uses TRBV2 and TRBJ1-5; a weak D match, TRBD1 (5 bases). Trimming took off 3 bases at V and 0 bases at J, with 9 bases between the two ends. The CDR3 is 15 residues long. Germline values: CDR1 SNHLY, CDR2 FYNNEI. The CDR3 loop reads CASSEGTDSNQPQHF. The CDR3 DNA sequence: TGTGCCAGCAGTGAGGGGACGGATAGCAATCAGCCCCAGCATTTT. The complete variable domain, with remaining parts taken from reference TRBV2 and TRBJ1-5, reads EPEVTQTPSHQVTQMGQEVILRCVPISNHLYFYWYRQILGQKVEFLVSFYNNEISEKSEIFDDQFSVERPDGSNFTLKIRSTKLEDSAMYFCASSEGTDSNQPQHFGDGTRLSIL.

Many counts were recorded for this clonotype. V and J are TRBV2 and TRBJ2-2; 8 nucleotides agree with TRBD1. Looked up from germline, CDR1 is SNHLY and CDR2 is FYNNEI. J lost 6 bases, V lost 0 bases, and 9 bases had no gene match. The CDR3 has 17 residues. The CDR3 DNA follows: TGTGCCAGCAGTGAAGCGGCCGGGACAGGTGATTCCGGGGAGCTGTTTTTT. It codes for CASSEAAGTGDSGELFF.

The chain employs TRBV24-1 and TRBJ2-5; 13 bases line up with TRBD2. The V gene end was trimmed by 10 bases and the J gene end by 5 bases; junction bases not matched to a gene: 6. Germline-derived CDR1 and CDR2 are KGHDR and SFDVKD. CDR3 size: 14 residues. The CDR3: CATPLAGGWETQYF. CDR3 sequence (DNA): TGTGCCACTCCACTAGCGGGAGGGTGGGAGACCCAGTACTTC.

This clonotype was seen at least ten times. The chain recombines TRBV10-1 with TRBJ2-7; 7 bases are a match to TRBD1. Germline lookup yields CDR1 WNHNN and CDR2 SYGVQD (reference sequence). V was clipped by 6 bases and J by 5 bases; unmatched bases: 4. The CDR3 consists of 12 residues. The CDR3 here is CASRLDRDEQYF. CDR3 DNA sequence: TGCGCCAGCAGACTCGACAGGGACGAGCAGTACTTC.

The chain is built from TRBV2 and TRBJ1-2; D is uncertain. Per the germline V gene, CDR1 is SNHLY and CDR2 is FYNNEI. The CDR3 is made up of 15 amino acids. With 5 bases removed from V and 3 bases from J, the gap between germline ends came to 16 bases. Here the CDR3 reads CASSSATSNYYGYTF. CDR3 DNA sequence: TGTGCCAGCAGTTCCGCCACCTCCAACTACTATGGCTACACCTTC.

As for this clonotype: The CDR3 ends on some other residue instead of the conserved phenylalanine or tryptophan, so this is likely a read error. The rearrangement joins TRBV30 to TRBJ2-2, with D uncertain. Per the germline V gene, CDR1 is GTSNPN and CDR2 is SVGIG (reference sequence). Trimming took off 2 bases at V and 4 bases at J, with 5 bases between the two ends. The CDR3 runs to 12 residues. CDR3 in amino acids: CAWSHGTGELFL. The CDR3 nucleotides read TGTGCCTGGAGTCATGGCACCGGGGAGCTGTTTCTT.

The V and J genes are TRBV20-1 and TRBJ2-6; tentative D call: TRBD2 (5 bases). The CDR3 is made up of 13 amino acids. Looked up from germline, CDR1 is DFQATT and CDR2 is SNEGSKA (reference sequence). CDR3 loop: CSAPGDGTNVLTF. For the CDR3, the DNA is TGCAGCGCCCCAGGCGACGGGACCAACGTCCTGACTTTC.

This clonotype was seen more than once but under ten times. V is TRBV6-2 or TRBV6-3 and J is TRBJ2-3; 8 bases agree with TRBD2. Germline CDR1 and CDR2: MNHEY and SVGEGT. Trimming took 6 bases from V and 4 from J; bases not matched to a gene: 6. The CDR3 has 14 residues. The CDR3 DNA follows: TGTGCCAGCAGCTCCCTAGCGGGCGCAGATACGCAGTATTTT. Encoded protein: CASSSLAGADTQYF.

Details on this clonotype: A single base separates this from a much larger clone, so it may be a read error. The chain uses TRBV11-3 and TRBJ2-1, with unresolved D. From germline, CDR1 is SGHNT and CDR2 YENEEA. V lost 5 bases to trimming and J lost 7 bases, with 12 bases between them. The CDR3 is made up of 13 amino acids. CDR3 DNA: TGTGCCAGCAGCCCAGACAAAGGGAATGAGCAGTTCTTC. This gives the protein CASSPDKGNEQFF.